This is a list of T cell receptor beta chains from one sample in a study of monozygotic twins with inflammatory bowel disease. Each CDR3 protein gets one entry in TCRdb, which reprocessed the 5' RACE reads and gives no DNA. The sample data list roughly 200,000 distinct CDR3 sequences. Input material: blood. These receptors were taken from a human donor with ulcerative colitis or Crohn's disease, or a healthy co-twin of an affected twin (not recorded which). The CDR3 runs from the conserved cysteine through the conserved F or W.

cdr3_aa	v_call	j_call
CASSPMGRTEAFF	TRBV4-1	TRBJ1-1
CASSESEMNTEAFF	TRBV25-1	TRBJ1-1
CASSLEQYNSPLHF	TRBV7-9	TRBJ1-6
CASSQSWADTDTQYF	TRBV4-2	TRBJ2-3
CASSFHVQPQHF	TRBV12-3/TRBV12-4	TRBJ1-5
CASSYSGQGAYTQYF	TRBV6-5	TRBJ2-3
CASSPPGQGIPDTQYF	TRBV11-3	TRBJ2-3
CASSDGVTYTEAFF	TRBV5-1	TRBJ1-1
CASSQVKAGPEYF	TRBV4-1	TRBJ2-3
CSAPRGSGDANIQYF	TRBV20-1	TRBJ2-4
CSALLAGGPQETQYF	TRBV20-1	TRBJ2-5
CASSSAGTESFYGYTF	TRBV12-3/TRBV12-4	TRBJ1-2
CASSLNRGITEAFF	TRBV5-1	TRBJ1-1
CASSLEPGLDF	TRBV5-8	TRBJ1-2
CASSVRAYSNQPQHF	TRBV7-2	TRBJ1-5
CATSRGRTGAMKPQHF	TRBV15	TRBJ1-5
CSVGAGRNTGELFF	TRBV29-1	TRBJ2-2
CASSYLVNTGELFF	TRBV6-2/TRBV6-3	TRBJ2-2
CASSRAEEGNGYTF	TRBV4-1	TRBJ1-2
CATSETGGSTDTQYF	TRBV24-1	TRBJ2-3
CASRQTQRGNQPQHF	TRBV28	TRBJ1-5
CASSTGQGRTDTQYF	TRBV5-1	TRBJ2-3
CASSPSRASNTGELFF	TRBV18	TRBJ2-2
CASSPRSGANVLTF	TRBV9	TRBJ2-6
CASSIYSPHGETQYF	TRBV19	TRBJ2-5
CASSHPSSGETQYF	TRBV5-1	TRBJ2-5
CASSERVTRGQQYF	TRBV27	TRBJ2-7
CASSYDRDTEAFF	TRBV7-9	TRBJ1-1
CASSELGNEQFF	TRBV7-9	TRBJ2-1
CSARVSVETQYF	TRBV20-1	TRBJ2-5
CASSQEAEQYF	TRBV4-1	TRBJ2-7
CASSRRPGTVNTEAFF	TRBV7-2	TRBJ1-1
CSASEGTVPFQPQHF	TRBV29-1	TRBJ1-5
CASSVLNYEQYF	TRBV6-2/TRBV6-3	TRBJ2-7
CSARDMGSSYNEQFF	TRBV20-1	TRBJ2-1
CASSTQWLYTF	TRBV7-9	TRBJ1-2
CASSELGGQFNYGYTF	TRBV5-1	TRBJ1-2
CSVTDRAYNSPLHF	TRBV20-1	TRBJ1-6
CSAATRVWYNEQFF	TRBV20-1	TRBJ2-1
CASSLALGQGEQFF	TRBV7-9	TRBJ2-1
CASSLNPDRNTEAFF	TRBV7-9	TRBJ1-1
CASRGIYNSPLHF	TRBV5-1	TRBJ1-6
CASSRSPSGVSSYEQYF	TRBV6-1	TRBJ2-7
CASSLAAQLKAFF	TRBV5-8	TRBJ1-1
CASSLTGTATEAFF	TRBV5-5	TRBJ1-1
CSVGQASTDTQYF	TRBV29-1	TRBJ2-3